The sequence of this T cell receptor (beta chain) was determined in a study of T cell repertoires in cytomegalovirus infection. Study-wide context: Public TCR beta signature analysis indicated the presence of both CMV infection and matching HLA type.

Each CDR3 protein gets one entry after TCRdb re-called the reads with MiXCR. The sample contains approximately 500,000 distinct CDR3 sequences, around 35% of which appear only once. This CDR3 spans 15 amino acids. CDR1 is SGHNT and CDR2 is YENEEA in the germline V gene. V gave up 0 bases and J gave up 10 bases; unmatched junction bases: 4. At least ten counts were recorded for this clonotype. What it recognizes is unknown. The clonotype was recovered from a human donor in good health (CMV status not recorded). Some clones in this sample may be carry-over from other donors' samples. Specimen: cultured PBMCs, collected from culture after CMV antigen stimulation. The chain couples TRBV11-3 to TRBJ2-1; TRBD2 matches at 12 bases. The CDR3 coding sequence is TGTGCCAGCAGCTTAGAACTAGCGGGAGGACCGGAGCAGTTCTTC. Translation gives CASSLELAGGPEQFF.